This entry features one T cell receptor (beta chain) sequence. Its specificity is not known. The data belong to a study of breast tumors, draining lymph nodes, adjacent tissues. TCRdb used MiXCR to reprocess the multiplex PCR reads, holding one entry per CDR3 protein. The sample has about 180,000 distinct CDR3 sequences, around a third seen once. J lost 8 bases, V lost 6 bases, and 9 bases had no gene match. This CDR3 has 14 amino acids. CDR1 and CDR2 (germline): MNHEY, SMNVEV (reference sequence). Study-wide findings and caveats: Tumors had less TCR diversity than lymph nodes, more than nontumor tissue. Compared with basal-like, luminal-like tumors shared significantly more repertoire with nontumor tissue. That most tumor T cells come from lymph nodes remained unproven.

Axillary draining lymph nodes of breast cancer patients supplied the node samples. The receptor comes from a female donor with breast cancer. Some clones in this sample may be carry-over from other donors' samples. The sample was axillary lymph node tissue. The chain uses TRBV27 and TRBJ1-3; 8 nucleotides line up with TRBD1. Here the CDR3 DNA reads TGTGCCAGCAGGGTGACAGGGGAAGGCTACACCATATATTTT. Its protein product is CASRVTGEGYTIYF.